This TCR beta chain was profiled in a study of blood T cell repertoires in COVID-19. Overall study context: Nucleic acid was either cDNA or gDNA, and it came from T cells, B-cell-depleted T cells, or PBMCs.

The CDR3 contains 14 residues. CDR1 is ENHRY, CDR2 SYGVKD, per germline. V was trimmed by 11 bases and J by 7 bases, leaving 18 bases between them. Some clones are missing from TCRdb's copy, which holds only in-frame ones; the method was immunoSEQ multiplex PCR. There are a few hundred thousand clones in the sample; around 84% occur only once, and 1.4% lies in the top ten. The genes are TRBV10-3 and TRBJ1-6, with D perhaps matching TRBD1 (6 bases). The sample taken for sequencing was peripheral blood. The clonotype originates from a woman aged 40 to 49 who had recovered from COVID-19. CDR3 region: CAAGGRQENSPLHF. The CDR3, as DNA: TGTGCCGCGGGGGGGCGGCAGGAGAATTCACCCCTCCACTTT.